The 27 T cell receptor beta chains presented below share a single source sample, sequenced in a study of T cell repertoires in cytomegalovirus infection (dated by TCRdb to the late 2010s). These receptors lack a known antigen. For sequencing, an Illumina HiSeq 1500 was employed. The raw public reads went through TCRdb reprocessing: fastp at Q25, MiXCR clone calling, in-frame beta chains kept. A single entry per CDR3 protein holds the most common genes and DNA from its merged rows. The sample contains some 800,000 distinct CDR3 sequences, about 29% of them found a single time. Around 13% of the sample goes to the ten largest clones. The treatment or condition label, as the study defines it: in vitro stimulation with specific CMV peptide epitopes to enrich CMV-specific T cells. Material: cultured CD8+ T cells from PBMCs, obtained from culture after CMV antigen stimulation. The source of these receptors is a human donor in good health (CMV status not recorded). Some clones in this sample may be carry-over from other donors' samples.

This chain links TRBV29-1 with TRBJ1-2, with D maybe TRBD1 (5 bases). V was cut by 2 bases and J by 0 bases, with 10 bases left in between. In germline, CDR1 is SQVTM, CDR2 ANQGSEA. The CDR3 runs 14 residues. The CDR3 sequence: CSVENDRANYGYTF. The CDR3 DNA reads TGCAGCGTTGAAAACGACAGAGCTAACTATGGCTACACCTTC.

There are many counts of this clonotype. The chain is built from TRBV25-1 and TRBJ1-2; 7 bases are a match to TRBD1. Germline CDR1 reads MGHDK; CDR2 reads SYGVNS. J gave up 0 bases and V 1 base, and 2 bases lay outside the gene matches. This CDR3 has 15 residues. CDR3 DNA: TGTGCCAGCAGTGAATCGGGACAGCCTAACTATGGCTACACCTTC. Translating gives CASSESGQPNYGYTF.

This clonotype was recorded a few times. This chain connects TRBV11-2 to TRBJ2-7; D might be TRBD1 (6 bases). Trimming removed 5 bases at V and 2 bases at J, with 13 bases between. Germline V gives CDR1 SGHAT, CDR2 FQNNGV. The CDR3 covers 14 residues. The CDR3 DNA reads TGTGCCAGCAGCGGGTGGACAGTCCCCTACGAGCAGTACGTC. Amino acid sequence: CASSGWTVPYEQYV.

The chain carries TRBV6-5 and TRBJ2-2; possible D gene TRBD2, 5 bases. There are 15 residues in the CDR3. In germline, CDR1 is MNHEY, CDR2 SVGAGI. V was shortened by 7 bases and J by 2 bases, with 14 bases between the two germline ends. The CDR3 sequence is CASTPYRGNTGELFF. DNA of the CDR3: TGTGCCAGCACTCCTTACCGGGGAAACACCGGGGAGCTGTTTTTT.

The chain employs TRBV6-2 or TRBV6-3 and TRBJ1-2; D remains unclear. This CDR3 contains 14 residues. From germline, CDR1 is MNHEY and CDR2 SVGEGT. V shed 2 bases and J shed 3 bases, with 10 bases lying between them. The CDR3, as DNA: TGTGCCAGCAGTTACGCGACGGGAGACTATGGCTACACCTTC. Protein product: CASSYATGDYGYTF.

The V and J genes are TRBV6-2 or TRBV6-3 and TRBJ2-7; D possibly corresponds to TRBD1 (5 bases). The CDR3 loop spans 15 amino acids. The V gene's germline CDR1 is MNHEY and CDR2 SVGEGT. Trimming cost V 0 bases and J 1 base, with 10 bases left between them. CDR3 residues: CASSYSRQGSYEQYF. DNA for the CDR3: TGTGCCAGCAGTTACTCGAGGCAGGGTTCCTACGAGCAGTACTTC.

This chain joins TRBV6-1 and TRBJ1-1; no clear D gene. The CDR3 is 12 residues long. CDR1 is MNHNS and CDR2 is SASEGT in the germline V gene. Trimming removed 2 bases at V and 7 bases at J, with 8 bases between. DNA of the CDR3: TGTGCCAGCAGTGAACTGATGCGTGAAGCTTTCTTT. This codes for CASSELMREAFF.

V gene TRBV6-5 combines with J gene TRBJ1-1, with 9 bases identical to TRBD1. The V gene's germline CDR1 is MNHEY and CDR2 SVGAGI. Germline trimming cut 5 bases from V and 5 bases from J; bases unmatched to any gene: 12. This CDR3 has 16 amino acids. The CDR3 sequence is CASSLQGANGGTEAFF. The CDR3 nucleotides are TGTGCCAGCAGTCTACAGGGGGCGAACGGTGGGACTGAAGCTTTCTTT.

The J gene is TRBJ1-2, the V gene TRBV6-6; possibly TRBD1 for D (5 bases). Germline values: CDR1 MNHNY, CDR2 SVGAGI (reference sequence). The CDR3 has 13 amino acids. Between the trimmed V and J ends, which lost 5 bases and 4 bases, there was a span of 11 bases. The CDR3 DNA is TGTGCCAGCAGTGCGGGGCCCCTCTATGGCTACACCTTC. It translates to CASSAGPLYGYTF.

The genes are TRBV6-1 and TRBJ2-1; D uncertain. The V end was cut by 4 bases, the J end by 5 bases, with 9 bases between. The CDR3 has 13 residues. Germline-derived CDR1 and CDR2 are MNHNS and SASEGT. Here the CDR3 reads CASSVEGDNEQFF. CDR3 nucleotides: TGTGCCAGCAGTGTAGAAGGCGACAATGAGCAGTTCTTC.

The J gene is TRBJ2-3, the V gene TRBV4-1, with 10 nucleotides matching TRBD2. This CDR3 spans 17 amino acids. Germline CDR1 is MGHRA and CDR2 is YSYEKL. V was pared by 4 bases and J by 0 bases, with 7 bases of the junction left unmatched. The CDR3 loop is CASSLAGGSLSTDTQYF. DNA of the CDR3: TGCGCCAGCAGCCTAGCGGGGGGCTCTCTAAGCACAGATACGCAGTATTTT.

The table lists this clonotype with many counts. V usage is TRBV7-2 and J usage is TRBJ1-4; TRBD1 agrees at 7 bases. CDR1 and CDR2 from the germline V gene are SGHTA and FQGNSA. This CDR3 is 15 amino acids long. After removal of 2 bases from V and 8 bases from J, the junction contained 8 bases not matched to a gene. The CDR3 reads CASSLRGTDLEKLFF. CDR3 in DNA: TGTGCCAGCAGCTTACGTGGGACAGACCTCGAAAAACTGTTTTTT.

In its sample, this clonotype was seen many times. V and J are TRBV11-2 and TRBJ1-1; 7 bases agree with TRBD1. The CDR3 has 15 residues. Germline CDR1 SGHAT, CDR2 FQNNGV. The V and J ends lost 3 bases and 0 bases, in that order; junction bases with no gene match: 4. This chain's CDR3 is CASSLIRGLNTEAFF. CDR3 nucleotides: TGTGCCAGCAGCTTGATTAGGGGGCTGAACACTGAAGCTTTCTTT.

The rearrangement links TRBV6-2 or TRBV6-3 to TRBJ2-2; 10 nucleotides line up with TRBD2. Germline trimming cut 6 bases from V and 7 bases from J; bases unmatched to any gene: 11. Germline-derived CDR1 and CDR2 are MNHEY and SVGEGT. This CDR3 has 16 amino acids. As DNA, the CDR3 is TGTGCCAGCAGGCACTTCACTAGCGGGGAGGTCGGGGAGCTGTTTTTT. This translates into CASRHFTSGEVGELFF.

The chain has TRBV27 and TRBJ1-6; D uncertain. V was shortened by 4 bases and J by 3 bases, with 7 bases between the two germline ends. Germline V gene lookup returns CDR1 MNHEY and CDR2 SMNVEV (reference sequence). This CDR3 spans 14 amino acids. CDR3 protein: CASSSSGYNSPLHF. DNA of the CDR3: TGTGCCAGCAGTTCTTCCGGCTATAATTCACCCCTCCACTTT.

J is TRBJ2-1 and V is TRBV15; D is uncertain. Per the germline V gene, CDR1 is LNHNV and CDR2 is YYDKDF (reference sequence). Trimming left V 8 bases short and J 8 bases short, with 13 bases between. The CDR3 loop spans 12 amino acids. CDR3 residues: CATLAPEDEQFF. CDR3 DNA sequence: TGTGCCACCCTCGCCCCGGAAGATGAGCAGTTCTTC.

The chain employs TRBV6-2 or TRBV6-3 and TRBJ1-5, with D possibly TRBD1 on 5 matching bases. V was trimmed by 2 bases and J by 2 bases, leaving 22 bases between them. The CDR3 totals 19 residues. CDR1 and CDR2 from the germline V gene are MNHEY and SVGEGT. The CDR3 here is CASSYPFGLKGTGNQPQHF. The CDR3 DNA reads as TGTGCCAGCAGTTACCCATTTGGCCTCAAAGGGACGGGCAATCAGCCCCAGCATTTT.

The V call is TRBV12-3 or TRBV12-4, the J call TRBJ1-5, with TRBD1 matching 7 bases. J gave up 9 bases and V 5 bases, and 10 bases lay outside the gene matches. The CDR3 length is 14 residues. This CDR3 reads CASSTRQGGWPQHF. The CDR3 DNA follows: TGTGCCAGCAGTACGAGACAGGGCGGATGGCCCCAGCATTTT.

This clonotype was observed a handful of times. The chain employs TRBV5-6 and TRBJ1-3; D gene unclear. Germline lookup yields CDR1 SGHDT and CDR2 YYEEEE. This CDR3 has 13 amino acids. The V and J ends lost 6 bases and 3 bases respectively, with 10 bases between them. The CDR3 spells CASTGQNGNTIYF. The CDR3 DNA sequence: TGTGCCAGCACTGGGCAAAATGGAAACACCATATATTTT.

The chain's CDR3 is CASSLVPGLAGGPNEQFF. The CDR3 nucleotides read TGCGCCAGCAGCCTCGTCCCGGGACTAGCGGGGGGACCCAATGAGCAGTTCTTC. The gene calls are TRBV4-3 and TRBJ2-1; 15 nucleotides line up with TRBD2. Germline loops: CDR1 LGHNA, CDR2 YSLEER. This CDR3 is 18 amino acids long. Unmatched junction bases numbered 10, after V lost 4 bases and J lost 6 bases.

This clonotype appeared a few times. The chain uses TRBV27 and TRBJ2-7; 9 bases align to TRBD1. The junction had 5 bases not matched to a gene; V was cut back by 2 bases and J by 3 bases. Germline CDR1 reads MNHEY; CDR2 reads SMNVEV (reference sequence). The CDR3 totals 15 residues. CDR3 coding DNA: TGTGCCAGCAGTTTAAGCGGGACAGGGTTCTACGAGCAGTACGTC. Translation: CASSLSGTGFYEQYV.

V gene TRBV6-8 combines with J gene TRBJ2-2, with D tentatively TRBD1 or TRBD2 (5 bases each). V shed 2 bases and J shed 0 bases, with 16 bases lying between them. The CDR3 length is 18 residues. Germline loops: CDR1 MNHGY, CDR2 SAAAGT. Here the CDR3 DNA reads TGTGCCAGCAGTTACCCCGGGACGACCGATTCGAACACCGGGGAGCTGTTTTTT. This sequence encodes CASSYPGTTDSNTGELFF.

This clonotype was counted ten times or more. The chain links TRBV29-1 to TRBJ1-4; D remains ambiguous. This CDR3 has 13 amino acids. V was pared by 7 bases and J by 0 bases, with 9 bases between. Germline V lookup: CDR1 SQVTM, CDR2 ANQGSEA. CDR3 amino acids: CSAKSATNEKLFF. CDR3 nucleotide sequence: TGCAGCGCGAAATCTGCAACTAATGAAAAACTGTTTTTT.

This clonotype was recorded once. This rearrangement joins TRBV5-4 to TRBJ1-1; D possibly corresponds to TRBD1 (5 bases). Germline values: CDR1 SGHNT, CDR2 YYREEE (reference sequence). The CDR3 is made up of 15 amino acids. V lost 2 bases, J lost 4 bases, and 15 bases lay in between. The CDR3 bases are TGTGCCAGCAGCTTTTACGGATTGGGGGGCACTGAAGCTTTCTTT. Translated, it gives CASSFYGLGGTEAFF.

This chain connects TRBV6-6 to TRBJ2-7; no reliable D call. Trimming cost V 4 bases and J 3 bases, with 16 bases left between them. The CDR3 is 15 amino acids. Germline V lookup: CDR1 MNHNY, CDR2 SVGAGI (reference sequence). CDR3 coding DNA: TGTGCCAGCAGTTCAGCCGCACAGATAAACTACGAGCAGTACTTC. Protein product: CASSSAAQINYEQYF.

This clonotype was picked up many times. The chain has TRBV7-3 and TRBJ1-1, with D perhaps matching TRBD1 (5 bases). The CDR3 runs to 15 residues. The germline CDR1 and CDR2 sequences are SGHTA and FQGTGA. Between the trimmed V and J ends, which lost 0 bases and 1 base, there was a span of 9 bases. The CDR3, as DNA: TGTGCCAGCAGCTTAACGGGCAGGGCGAACACTGAAGCTTTCTTT. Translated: CASSLTGRANTEAFF.

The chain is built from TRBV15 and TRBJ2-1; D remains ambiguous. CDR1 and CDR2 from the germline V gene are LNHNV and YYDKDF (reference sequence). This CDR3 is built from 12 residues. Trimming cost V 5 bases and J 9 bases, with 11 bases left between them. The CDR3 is CATSVSGTEQFF. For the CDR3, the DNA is TGTGCCACCAGCGTCTCCGGCACTGAGCAGTTCTTC. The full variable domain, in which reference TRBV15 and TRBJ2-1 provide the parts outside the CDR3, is DAMVIQNPRYQVTQFGKPVTLSCSQTLNHNVMYWYQQKSSQAPKLLFHYYDKDFNNEADTPDNFQSRRPNTSFCFLDIRSPGLGDTAMYLCATSVSGTEQFFGPGTRLTVL.